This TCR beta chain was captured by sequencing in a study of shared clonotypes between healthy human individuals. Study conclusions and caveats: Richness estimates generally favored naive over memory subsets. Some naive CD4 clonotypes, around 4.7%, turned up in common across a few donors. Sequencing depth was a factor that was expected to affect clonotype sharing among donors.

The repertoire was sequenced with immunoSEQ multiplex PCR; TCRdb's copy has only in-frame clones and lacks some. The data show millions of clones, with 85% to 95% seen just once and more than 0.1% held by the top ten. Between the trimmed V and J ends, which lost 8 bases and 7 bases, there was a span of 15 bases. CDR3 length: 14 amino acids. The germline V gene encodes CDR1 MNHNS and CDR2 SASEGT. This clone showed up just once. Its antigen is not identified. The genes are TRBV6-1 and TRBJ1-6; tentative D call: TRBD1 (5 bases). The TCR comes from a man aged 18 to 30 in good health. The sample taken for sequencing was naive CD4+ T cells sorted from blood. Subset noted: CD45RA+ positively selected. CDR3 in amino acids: CASCARGMNSPLHF. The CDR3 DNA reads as TGTGCCAGCTGTGCGCGGGGGATGAATTCACCCCTCCACTTT.